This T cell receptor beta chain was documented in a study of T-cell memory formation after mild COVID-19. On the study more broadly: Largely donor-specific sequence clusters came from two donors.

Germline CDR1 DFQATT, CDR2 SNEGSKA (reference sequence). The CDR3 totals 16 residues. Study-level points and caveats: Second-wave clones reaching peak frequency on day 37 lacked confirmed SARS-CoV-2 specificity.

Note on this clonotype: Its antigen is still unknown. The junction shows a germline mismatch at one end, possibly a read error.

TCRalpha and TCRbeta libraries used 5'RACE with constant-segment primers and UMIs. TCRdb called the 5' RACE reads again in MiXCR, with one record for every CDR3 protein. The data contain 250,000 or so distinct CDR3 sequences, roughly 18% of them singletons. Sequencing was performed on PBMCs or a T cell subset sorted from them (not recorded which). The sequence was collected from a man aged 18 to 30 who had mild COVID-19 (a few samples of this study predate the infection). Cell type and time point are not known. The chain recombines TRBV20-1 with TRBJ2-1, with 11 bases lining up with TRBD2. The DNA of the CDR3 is TGCAGTGCTAGTCTGCTAGCGGGGGGCATCTACAATGAGCAGTTCTTT. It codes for CSASLLAGGIYNEQFF.